This T cell receptor (beta chain) was documented in a study of blood T cells in healthy people across ages. Together with a sample-barcoded 5' primer, a J-beta primer mix was included in a second PCR lasting roughly 6 to 12 cycles. Each CDR3 protein is one row after TCRdb ran MiXCR on the 5' RACE reads. The table lists about 1.6 million distinct CDR3 sequences, around 36% of them singletons. The germline CDR1 and CDR2 sequences are MNHEY and SVGEGT. V gave up 2 bases and J gave up 0 bases, with 14 bases separating them. The CDR3 runs to 16 residues. This clonotype has more than one count but fewer than ten.

The sequencing input was blood. The chain carries TRBV6-2 or TRBV6-3 and TRBJ2-7; D is possibly TRBD2 (7 bases). This TCR was sampled from a woman in her 30s in good health. The CDR3 protein is CASSYLGGGNSYEQYF. CDR3 DNA: TGTGCCAGCAGTTACCTAGGGGGGGGCAACTCCTACGAGCAGTACTTC.